Detailed here is one TCR beta chain. What it binds is unknown. The entry originates in a study of CD4 T cells in relation to SARS-CoV-2 and coronaviruses. Overall study context: PBMCs were cultured with antigen for over nine days before TCR beta sequencing. No peptide or an HIV-1 Nef peptide pool served as negative control.

Repertoires were generated with immunoSEQ multiplex PCR, while TCRdb's copy carries only in-frame clones and drops some. This sample has under 20,000 clones, with 77% found just once. CD4+ T cells from unexposed donors were obtained before the COVID-19 pandemic (2011-2018). The cells were cultured for under twelve days before CD4+ T cells were isolated. Testing used SARS-CoV-2 S/N and four cold-coronavirus spikes on unexposed-donor CD4+ T cells, cells permitting. Study findings and constraints: In around two thirds of donors, memory CD4+ clonotypes crossrecognized SARS-CoV-2 and at least one common cold coronavirus spike.

Germline lookup yields CDR1 LGHDT and CDR2 YNNKEL (reference sequence). This CDR3 is built from 14 residues. V was pared by 4 bases and J by 2 bases, with 11 bases between. Material for sequencing was CD4+ T cells from PBMCs, cultured in vitro. The source is a human donor in good health. The chain recombines TRBV3-1 (or the pseudogene TRBV3-2) with TRBJ1-2, with D possibly TRBD1 on 5 matching bases. The CDR3 reads CASSLRDGNYGYTF. CDR3 sequence (DNA): TGTGCCAGCAGCCTTCGGGACGGGAACTATGGCTACACCTTC.